This T cell receptor (beta chain) was captured in a study of blood T cell repertoires in COVID-19. Overall study: From the United States, Italy and Spain came samples of acute and convalescent COVID-19. From T cells, B-cell-depleted T cells, or PBMCs came the material, which was cDNA or gDNA.

In assigning cohorts, the study relied on participant-reported clinical history. The CDR3 runs to 14 residues. The germline CDR1 and CDR2 sequences are KGHSH and LQKENI. Trimming at V came to 1 base and at J to 5 bases, leaving 1 base not matched to a gene. Sequencing used immunoSEQ multiplex PCR; TCRdb keeps in-frame clones, though not all of them. The sample lists around 230,000 clones, 88% occurring once. The chain has TRBV18 and TRBJ2-1, with 8 bases that match TRBD2. The receptor was isolated from a woman aged 35 to 49 with acute COVID-19. Material: PBMCs or T cells enriched from blood (not recorded which). CDR3 sequence: CASSPRRGDNEQFF. The CDR3 DNA is TGTGCCAGCTCACCACGGCGGGGGGACAATGAGCAGTTCTTC.